These 10 T cell receptor beta chains originate from one sample sequenced in a study of T cells in Graves' hyperthyroidism and ophthalmopathy. Amplified TCR beta CDR3 regions came from RNA transcripts. RT-PCR in the first round (using the HTBI primer set) targeted the TCR CDR3. TCRdb passed the multiplex PCR reads through MiXCR, listing each CDR3 protein once. The sample holds about 720,000 distinct CDR3 sequences, 18% seen once. The sequencing input was blood. The receptors come from a woman between 50 and 59 years old with Graves' hyperthyroidism that later progressed to Graves' ophthalmopathy.

The chain carries TRBV29-1 and TRBJ2-7; 9 nucleotides align to TRBD1. The CDR3 totals 14 residues. Germline CDR1 and CDR2: SQVTM and ANQGSEA. Unmatched junction bases numbered 6, after V lost 3 bases and J lost 3 bases. The CDR3 DNA reads as TGCAGCGTTGACTTCGGGACAGGGCTCTACGAGCAGTACTTC. This codes for CSVDFGTGLYEQYF.

The chain carries TRBV6-1 and TRBJ1-6, with 8 bases lining up with TRBD1. V lost 8 bases to trimming and J lost 5 bases; unmatched junction nucleotides: 2. This CDR3 has 13 amino acids. Germline V gene data show CDR1 as MNHNS and CDR2 as SASEGT. In DNA, the CDR3 is TGTGCCAGCGGGGACAGGAATAATTCACCCCTCCACTTT. Translating it yields CASGDRNNSPLHF.

Of note for this clonotype: A read error may account for a junction end that differs from germline. This chain uses TRBV10-3 with TRBJ2-3; TRBD1 aligns across 7 bases. The CDR3 length is 14 residues. Per the germline V gene, CDR1 is ENHRY and CDR2 is SYGVKD. CDR3 sequence (DNA): TGTGCCATCAAAGGGACAGCTAGCACAGATACGCGGTATTTT. This codes for CAIKGTASTDTRYF.

This chain joins TRBV11-3 and TRBJ2-3, with TRBD2 matching 7 bases. Trimming at V came to 2 bases and at J to 8 bases, leaving 13 bases not matched to a gene. CDR3 size: 16 residues. Germline V lookup: CDR1 SGHNT, CDR2 YENEEA. DNA for the CDR3: TGTGCCAGCAGCTTATTGCTAGCGGTCCACCCCGGTACGCAGTATTTT. Protein sequence: CASSLLLAVHPGTQYF.

J is TRBJ2-1 and V is TRBV6-1; 7 bases match TRBD1. V lost 2 bases, J lost 6 bases, and 7 bases stayed unmatched. Per the germline V gene, CDR1 is MNHNS and CDR2 is SASEGT. The CDR3 extends over 15 amino acids. CDR3 nucleotides: TGTGCCAGCAGTGAATCCCTGACAGGGCGCAATGAGCAGTTCTTC. This encodes CASSESLTGRNEQFF.

CDR3 region: CASSLRRTGGWTEAFF. CDR3 nucleotide sequence: TGTGCCAGCAGCTTACGGCGGACAGGGGGCTGGACTGAAGCTTTCTTT. The chain combines TRBV7-9 with TRBJ1-1, with 11 bases fitting TRBD1. Trimming took 2 bases from V and 5 from J; bases not matched to a gene: 7. CDR1 SEHNR and CDR2 FQNEAQ come from the germline V gene (reference sequence). The CDR3 covers 16 residues.

This clonotype was counted a few times. The chain couples TRBV6-1 to TRBJ1-1; D possibly corresponds to TRBD1 (6 bases). V was pared by 8 bases and J by 7 bases, with 11 bases between. The CDR3 spans 11 residues. Germline assignment: CDR1 MNHNS and CDR2 SASEGT. CDR3 bases: TGTGCCAGCGGGCGGGACATTGAAGCTTTCTTT. It encodes CASGRDIEAFF.

This clonotype was seen many times. The V gene is TRBV20-1, the J gene TRBJ1-5; D gene uncertain. The length of the CDR3 is 15 residues. V shed 4 bases and J shed 1 base, with 14 bases lying between them. The germline gives CDR1 DFQATT, CDR2 SNEGSKA (reference sequence). The DNA of the CDR3 is TGCAGTGCTACTTACATCCCCGGGAGCAATCAGCCCCAGCATTTT. Amino acid sequence: CSATYIPGSNQPQHF.

In its sample, this clonotype was seen many times. J is TRBJ1-3 and V is TRBV3-1; D perhaps matches TRBD1 (6 bases). From germline, CDR1 is LGHDT and CDR2 YNNKEL (reference sequence). The CDR3 length is 18 residues. The V and J ends lost 2 bases and 0 bases respectively, with 17 bases between them. CDR3 sequence: CASSQTGGTFSSGNTIYF. The CDR3 region has the DNA TGTGCCAGCAGCCAAACCGGAGGGACATTTAGCTCTGGAAACACCATATATTTT.

This clonotype has a count of ten or more. The V and J genes are TRBV11-3 and TRBJ2-1; 7 bases agree with TRBD2. The germline V gene encodes CDR1 SGHNT and CDR2 YENEEA. V gave up 3 bases and J gave up 5 bases; unmatched junction bases: 7. The CDR3 contains 15 residues. CDR3 amino acids: CASSLGRGRHNEQFF. In DNA, the CDR3 is TGTGCCAGCAGCTTGGGGCGGGGGAGGCACAATGAGCAGTTCTTC.